This T cell receptor beta chain was identified during a study of shared clonotypes between healthy human individuals. For the study at large: CD8 memory received one plate per donor, CD8 naive two, CD4 memory three and CD4 naive three. Study results and limitations: Around 5% of naive CD4 clonotypes were common to four donors. Generation probabilities of non-shared clonotypes were lower (relative to those shared by all four donors). Sequencing depth was expected to affect clonotype sharing among donors.

With regard to this clone: Its specificity is unknown.

Only in-frame clones appear in the TCRdb table, and some are missing; sequencing was by immunoSEQ multiplex PCR. The table has about 2 million clones, 85% to 95% seen once; the top ten hold 0.1% to 0.15%. The trim removed 6 bases at V and 4 bases at J, leaving 16 bases unmatched. Germline CDR1 LNHNV, CDR2 YYDKDF (reference sequence). The CDR3 is made up of 18 amino acids. V and J are TRBV15 and TRBJ1-1; 11 bases agree with TRBD1. This TCR was recovered from a man aged 18 to 35 in good health. Specimen: naive CD4+ T cells sorted from blood. Subset indicated: CD45RA+ positively selected. The CDR3 DNA is TGTGCCACCAGGAAACCGGGACAGGGGACAGGGGGTGGCACTGAAGCTTTCTTT. Encoded protein: CATRKPGQGTGGGTEAFF.